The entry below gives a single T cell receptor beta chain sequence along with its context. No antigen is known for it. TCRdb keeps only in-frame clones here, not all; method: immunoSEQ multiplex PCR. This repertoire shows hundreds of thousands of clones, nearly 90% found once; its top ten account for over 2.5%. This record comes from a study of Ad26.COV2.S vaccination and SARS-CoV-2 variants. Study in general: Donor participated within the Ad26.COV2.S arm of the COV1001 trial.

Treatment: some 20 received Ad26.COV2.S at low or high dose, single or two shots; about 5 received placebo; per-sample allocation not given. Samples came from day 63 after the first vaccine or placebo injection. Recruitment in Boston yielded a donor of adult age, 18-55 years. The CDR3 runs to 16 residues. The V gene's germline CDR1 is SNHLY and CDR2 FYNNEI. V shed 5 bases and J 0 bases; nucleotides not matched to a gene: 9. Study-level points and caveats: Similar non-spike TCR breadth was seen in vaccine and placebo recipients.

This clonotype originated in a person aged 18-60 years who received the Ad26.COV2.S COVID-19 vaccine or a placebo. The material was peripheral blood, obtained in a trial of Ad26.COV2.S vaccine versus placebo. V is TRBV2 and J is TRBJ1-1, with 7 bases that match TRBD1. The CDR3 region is CASSSGGTAVNTEAFF. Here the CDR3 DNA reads TGTGCCAGCAGTTCAGGGGGAACGGCGGTGAACACTGAAGCTTTCTTT.